This T cell receptor beta chain was documented in a study of CD8+CD57+ T cells in acquired aplastic anemia. Study overall: Sorted CD4+ and CD8+ cells gave a mean 3.2 ug DNA, range about 0.19 to 27.4 ug. Study results and limitations: Comparison of patients with controls identified some 29 shared CD8+ CDR3 sequences.

Ten or more counts support this clonotype. Its antigen remains unidentified. Per the germline V gene, CDR1 is DFQATT and CDR2 is SNEGSKA (reference sequence). The CDR3 contains 16 residues. The ends were cut back, 0 bases at V and 7 bases at J, with 21 bases in the middle. Genomic DNA, the template, was used for profiling of the TCR beta VDJ and CDR3. TCRdb processed the reads anew with MiXCR; each CDR3 protein has one entry. This table holds roughly 150,000 distinct CDR3 sequences, around 45% found once. The genes are TRBV20-1 and TRBJ1-2; D gene uncertain. The sequence was collected from a human donor in good health. Sequencing was done on a sample of sorted CD4+, CD8+, or CD8+CD57+ T cells (not recorded which) from PBMCs. CDR3 sequence reads: CSARDGSQPPIRGYTF. CDR3 DNA sequence: TGCAGTGCTAGAGACGGGTCACAACCCCCCATCCGTGGCTACACCTTC.